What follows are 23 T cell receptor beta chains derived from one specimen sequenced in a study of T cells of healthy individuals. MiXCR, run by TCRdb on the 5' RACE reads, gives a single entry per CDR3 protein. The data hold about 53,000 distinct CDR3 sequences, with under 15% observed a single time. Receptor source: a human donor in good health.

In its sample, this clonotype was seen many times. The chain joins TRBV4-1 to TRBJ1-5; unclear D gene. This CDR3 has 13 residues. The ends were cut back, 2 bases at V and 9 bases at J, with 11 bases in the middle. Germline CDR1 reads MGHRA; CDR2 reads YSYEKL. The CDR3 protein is CASSQSGRLPQHF. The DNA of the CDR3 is TGCGCCAGCAGCCAAAGCGGGCGGCTGCCCCAGCATTTT.

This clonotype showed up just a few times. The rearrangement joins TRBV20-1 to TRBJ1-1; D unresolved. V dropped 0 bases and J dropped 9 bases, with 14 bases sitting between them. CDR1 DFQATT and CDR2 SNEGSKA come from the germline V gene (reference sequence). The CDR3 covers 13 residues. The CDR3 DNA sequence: TGCAGTGCTAGAGAGTCCAATGGGCGAAAAGCTTTCTTT. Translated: CSARESNGRKAFF.

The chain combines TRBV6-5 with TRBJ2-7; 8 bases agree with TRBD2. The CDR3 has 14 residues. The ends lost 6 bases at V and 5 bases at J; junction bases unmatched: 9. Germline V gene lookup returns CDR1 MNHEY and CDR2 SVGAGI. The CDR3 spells CASRIGRAIHEQYF. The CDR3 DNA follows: TGTGCCAGCAGGATCGGGAGGGCCATCCACGAGCAGTACTTC.

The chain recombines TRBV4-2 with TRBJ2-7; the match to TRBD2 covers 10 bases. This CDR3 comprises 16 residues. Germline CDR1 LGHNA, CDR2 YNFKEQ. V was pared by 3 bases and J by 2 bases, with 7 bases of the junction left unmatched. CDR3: CASSHLSSGGPYEQYF. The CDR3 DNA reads TGTGCCAGCAGCCACCTCTCTAGCGGGGGACCCTACGAGCAGTACTTC.

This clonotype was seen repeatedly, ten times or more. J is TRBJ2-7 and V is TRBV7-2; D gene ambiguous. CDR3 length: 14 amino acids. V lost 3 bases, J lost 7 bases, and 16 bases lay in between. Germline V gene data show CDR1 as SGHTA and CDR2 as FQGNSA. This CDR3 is CASSFDAVGGEQYF. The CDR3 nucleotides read TGTGCCAGCAGCTTTGACGCTGTAGGTGGAGAGCAGTACTTC.

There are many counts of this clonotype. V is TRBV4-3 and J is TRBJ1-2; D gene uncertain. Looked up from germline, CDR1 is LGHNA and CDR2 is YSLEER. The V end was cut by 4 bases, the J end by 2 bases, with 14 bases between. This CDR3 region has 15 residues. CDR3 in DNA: TGCGCCAGCAGCCTTAATATTGGAGGAAACTATGGCTACACCTTC. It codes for CASSLNIGGNYGYTF.

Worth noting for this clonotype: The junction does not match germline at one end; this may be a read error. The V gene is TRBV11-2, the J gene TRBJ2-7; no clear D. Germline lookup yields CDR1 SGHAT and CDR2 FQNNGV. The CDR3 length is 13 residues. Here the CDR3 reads CASGLVGTYEQYF. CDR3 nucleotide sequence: TGTGCCAGCGGCTTAGTGGGTACCTACGAGCAGTACTTC.

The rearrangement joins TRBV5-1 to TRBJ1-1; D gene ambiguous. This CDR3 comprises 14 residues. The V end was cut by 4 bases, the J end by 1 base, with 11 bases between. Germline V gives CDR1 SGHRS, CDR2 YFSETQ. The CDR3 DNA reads TGCGCCAGCAGCCTCCCTTGGGAGAACACTGAAGCTTTCTTT. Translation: CASSLPWENTEAFF.

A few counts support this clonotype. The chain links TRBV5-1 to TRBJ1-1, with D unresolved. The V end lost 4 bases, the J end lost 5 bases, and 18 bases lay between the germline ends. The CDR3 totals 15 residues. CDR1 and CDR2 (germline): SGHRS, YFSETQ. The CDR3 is CASSPNGERLTEAFF. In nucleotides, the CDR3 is TGCGCCAGCAGCCCCAACGGGGAAAGACTGACTGAAGCTTTCTTT. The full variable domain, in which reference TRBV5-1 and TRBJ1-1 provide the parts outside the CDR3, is KAGVTQTPRYLIKTRGQQVTLSCSPISGHRSVSWYQQTPGQGLQFLFEYFSETQRNKGNFPGRFSGRQFSNSRSEMNVSTLELGDSALYLCASSPNGERLTEAFFGQGTRLTVV.

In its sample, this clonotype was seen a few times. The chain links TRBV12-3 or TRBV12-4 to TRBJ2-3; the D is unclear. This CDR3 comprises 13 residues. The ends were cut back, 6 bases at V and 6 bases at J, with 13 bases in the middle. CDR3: CASSPGFPDTQYF. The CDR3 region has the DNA TGTGCCAGCAGCCCTGGCTTTCCGGATACGCAGTATTTT.

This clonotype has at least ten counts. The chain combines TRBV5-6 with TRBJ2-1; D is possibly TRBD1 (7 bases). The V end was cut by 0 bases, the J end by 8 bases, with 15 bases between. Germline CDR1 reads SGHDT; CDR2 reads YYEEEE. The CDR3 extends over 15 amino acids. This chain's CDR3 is CASSLGRGALDEQFF. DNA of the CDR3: TGTGCCAGCAGCTTGGGCAGGGGGGCTCTCGATGAGCAGTTCTTC.

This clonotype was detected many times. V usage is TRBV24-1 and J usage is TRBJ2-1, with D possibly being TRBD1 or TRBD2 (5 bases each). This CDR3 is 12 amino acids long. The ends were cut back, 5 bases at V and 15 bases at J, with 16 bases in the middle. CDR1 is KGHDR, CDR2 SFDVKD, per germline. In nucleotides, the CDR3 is TGTGCCACCAGTGCCCGCGGGCAGGGCCGGTTCTTC. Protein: CATSARGQGRFF.

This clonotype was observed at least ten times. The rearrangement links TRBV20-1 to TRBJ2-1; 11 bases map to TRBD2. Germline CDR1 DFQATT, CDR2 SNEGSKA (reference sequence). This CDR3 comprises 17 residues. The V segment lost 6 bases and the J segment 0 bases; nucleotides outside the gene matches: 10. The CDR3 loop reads CSAETKLAGDSYNEQFF. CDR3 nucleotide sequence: TGCAGTGCCGAAACTAAACTAGCGGGGGACTCCTACAATGAGCAGTTCTTC.

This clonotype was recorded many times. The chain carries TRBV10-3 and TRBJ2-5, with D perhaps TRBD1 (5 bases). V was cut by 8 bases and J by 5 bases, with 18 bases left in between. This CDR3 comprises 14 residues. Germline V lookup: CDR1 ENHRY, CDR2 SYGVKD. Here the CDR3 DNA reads TGTGCCATCCGTCCAAGGGGCCCTGGGGAGACCCAGTACTTC. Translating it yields CAIRPRGPGETQYF.

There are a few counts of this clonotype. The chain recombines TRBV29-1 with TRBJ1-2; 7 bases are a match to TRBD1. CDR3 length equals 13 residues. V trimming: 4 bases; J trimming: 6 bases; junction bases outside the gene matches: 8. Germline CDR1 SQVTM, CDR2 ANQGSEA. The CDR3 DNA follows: TGCAGCGTTGTTGCAGGGGGTTTGCATGGCTACACCTTC. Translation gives CSVVAGGLHGYTF.

Written as DNA, the CDR3 is TGCAGTGCTAGCGGACAGTCATATAGCAATCAGCCCCAGCATTTT. Residues: CSASGQSYSNQPQHF. The chain carries TRBV20-1 and TRBJ1-5; D possibly corresponds to TRBD1 (6 bases). CDR1 DFQATT and CDR2 SNEGSKA come from the germline V gene (reference sequence). The V end was cut by 3 bases, the J end by 0 bases, with 12 bases between. This CDR3 contains 15 residues.

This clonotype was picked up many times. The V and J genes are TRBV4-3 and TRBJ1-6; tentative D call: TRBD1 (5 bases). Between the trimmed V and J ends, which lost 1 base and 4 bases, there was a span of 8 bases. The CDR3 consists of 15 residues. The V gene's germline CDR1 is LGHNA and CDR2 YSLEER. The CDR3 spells CASSQGAGYNSPLHF. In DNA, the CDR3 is TGCGCCAGCAGCCAAGGAGCAGGGTATAATTCACCCCTCCACTTT.

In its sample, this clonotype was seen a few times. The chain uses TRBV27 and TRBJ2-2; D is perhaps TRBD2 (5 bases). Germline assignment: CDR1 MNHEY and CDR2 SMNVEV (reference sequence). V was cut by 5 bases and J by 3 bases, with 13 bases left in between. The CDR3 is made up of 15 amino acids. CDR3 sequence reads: CASSPTDYHTGELFF. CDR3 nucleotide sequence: TGTGCCAGCAGTCCGACCGACTATCACACCGGGGAGCTGTTTTTT.

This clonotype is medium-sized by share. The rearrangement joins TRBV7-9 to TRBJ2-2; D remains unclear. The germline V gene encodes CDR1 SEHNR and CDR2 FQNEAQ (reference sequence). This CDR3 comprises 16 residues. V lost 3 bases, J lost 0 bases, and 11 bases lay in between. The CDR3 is CASSFQGESNTGELFF. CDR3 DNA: TGTGCCAGCAGCTTCCAAGGTGAATCGAACACCGGGGAGCTGTTTTTT.

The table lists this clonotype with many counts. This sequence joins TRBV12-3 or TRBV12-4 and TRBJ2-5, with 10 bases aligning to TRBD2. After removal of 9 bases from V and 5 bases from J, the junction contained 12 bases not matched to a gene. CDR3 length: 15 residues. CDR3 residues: CASTIAGGGRETQYF. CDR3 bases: TGTGCCAGTACTATAGCGGGGGGAGGCAGGGAGACCCAGTACTTC.

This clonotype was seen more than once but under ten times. The CDR3 DNA sequence: TGTGCCAGCGGGGACGGAAGCAATCAGCCCCAGCATTTT. Translation: CASGDGSNQPQHF. V and J are TRBV6-1 and TRBJ1-5; possibly TRBD1 for D (5 bases). The V gene lost 8 bases and the J gene lost 1 base, with 9 bases spanning the gap. Germline loops: CDR1 MNHNS, CDR2 SASEGT. The CDR3 is 13 residues long.

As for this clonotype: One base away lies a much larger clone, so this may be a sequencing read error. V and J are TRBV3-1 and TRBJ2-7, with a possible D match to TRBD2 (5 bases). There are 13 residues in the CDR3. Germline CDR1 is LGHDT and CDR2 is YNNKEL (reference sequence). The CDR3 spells CSSSLGVLYEQYF. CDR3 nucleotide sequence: TGTTCCAGCAGCCTCGGGGTTCTCTACGAGCAGTACTTC.

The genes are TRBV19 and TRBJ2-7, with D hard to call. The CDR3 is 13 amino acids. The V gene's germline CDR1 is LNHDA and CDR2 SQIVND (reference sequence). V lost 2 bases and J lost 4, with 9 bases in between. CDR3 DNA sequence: TGTGCCAGTAGTATAACCACCAGGTACGAGCAGTACTTC. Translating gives CASSITTRYEQYF.